The 28 T cell receptor beta chains below come from one sample, sequenced in a study of beta chain features in type 1 diabetes. Investigators reverse transcribed all isolated RNA, so they sequenced expressed TCRB transcripts. Repertoires were generated with immunoSEQ multiplex PCR, while TCRdb's copy carries only in-frame clones and drops some. The sample consists of about 620,000 clones, roughly a sixth of them appearing once. Input material: naive CD4+ T cells from blood. The receptors derive from a man aged 18 to 35 in good health.

This clone was seen more than once but under ten times. Other DNA sequences in the sample encode the same CDR3. V is TRBV7-3 and J is TRBJ2-1, with 7 nucleotides matching TRBD2. This CDR3 has 14 amino acids. The germline CDR1 and CDR2 sequences are SGHTA and FQGTGA. The ends lost 4 bases at V and 3 bases at J; junction bases unmatched: 3. Here the CDR3 DNA reads TGTGCCAGCAGCTCCACGGGGGGCTACAATGAGCAGTTCTTC. This translates into CASSSTGGYNEQFF.

This clone has just a few counts. V gene TRBV2 combines with J gene TRBJ1-5, with TRBD1 matching 10 bases. The CDR3 sequence is 17 residues long. J lost 5 bases, V lost 7 bases, and 14 bases had no gene match. Germline loops: CDR1 SNHLY, CDR2 FYNNEI. Here the CDR3 DNA reads TGTGCCAGCAACCCGGGACAGGGGACGGTGGTGCATCAGCCCCAGCATTTT. Its translation: CASNPGQGTVVHQPQHF.

The gene calls are TRBV7-9 and TRBJ2-5; D is possibly TRBD1 (6 bases). The CDR3 runs to 14 residues. V lost 2 bases and J 5 bases, leaving 12 bases between the germline ends. CDR1 and CDR2 from the germline V gene are SEHNR and FQNEAQ (reference sequence). The CDR3, as DNA: TGTGCCAGCAGCTTAATGGGGGCGCAGGAGACCCAGTACTTC. Protein: CASSLMGAQETQYF.

This clone was detected a few times. J is TRBJ2-5 and V is TRBV29-1; TRBD1 or TRBD2 may be the D gene (6 bases each). The CDR3 totals 13 residues. Germline lookup yields CDR1 SQVTM and CDR2 ANQGSEA. The CDR3 loop reads CIPPDGGLETQYF. In nucleotides, the CDR3 is TGCATCCCCCCGGATGGGGGGCTGGAGACCCAGTACTTC. Variable domain in full (rest from reference TRBV29-1 and TRBJ2-5): SAVISQKPSRDICQRGTSLTIQCQVDSQVTMMFWYRQQPGQSLTLIATANQGSEATYESGFVIDKFPISRPNLTFSTLTVSNMSPEDSSIYLCIPPDGGLETQYFGPGTRLLVL.

As to this clone: Given the absence of the conserved phenylalanine or tryptophan at the CDR3 end, a read error is likely. The CDR3 region is CASSPETGRQSYGYTS. The CDR3 region has the DNA TGTGCCAGCAGCCCAGAAACGGGCAGACAGAGCTATGGCTACACCTCC. The chain is built from TRBV9 and TRBJ1-2, with a tentative D call TRBD1 (5 bases). The length of the CDR3 is 16 residues. Trimming left V 4 bases short and J 4 bases short, with 20 bases between. Germline V lookup: CDR1 SGDLS, CDR2 YYNGEE.

This clone was found a few times. The chain couples TRBV5-1 to TRBJ2-7; D uncertain. The V gene lost 2 bases and the J gene lost 3 bases, with 6 bases spanning the gap. CDR1 is SGHRS, CDR2 YFSETQ, per germline. There are 12 residues in the CDR3. CDR3 region: CASSLTNYEQYF. The CDR3 coding sequence is TGCGCCAGCAGCTTAACAAACTACGAGCAGTACTTC.

The rearrangement links TRBV19 to TRBJ2-7, with 10 bases that match TRBD1. In germline, CDR1 is LNHDA, CDR2 SQIVND (reference sequence). This CDR3 has 15 amino acids. Germline trimming cut 6 bases from V and 3 bases from J; bases unmatched to any gene: 8. For the CDR3, the DNA is TGTGCCAGTAGCCCAAACCGGGACAGGGGCTACGAGCAGTACTTC. It translates to CASSPNRDRGYEQYF.

This clone was recorded a few times. The chain employs TRBV18 and TRBJ1-1; unclear D gene. The CDR3 extends over 14 amino acids. Germline V lookup: CDR1 KGHSH, CDR2 LQKENI. Trimming pared 4 bases from V and 6 bases from J, leaving 15 bases between. The chain's CDR3 is CASSRMGAYAEAFF. The DNA of the CDR3 is TGTGCCAGCTCACGGATGGGAGCCTACGCTGAAGCTTTCTTT. The entire variable domain, with the rest obtained from reference TRBV18 and TRBJ1-1, is as follows: NAGVMQNPRHLVRRRGQEARLRCSPMKGHSHVYWYRQLPEEGLKFMVYLQKENIIDESGMPKERFSAEFPKEGPSILRIQQVVRGDSAAYFCASSRMGAYAEAFFGQGTRLTVV.

This clone was detected only a few times. The V and J genes are TRBV5-4 and TRBJ2-5, with D possibly matching TRBD2 (5 bases). V lost 2 bases to trimming and J lost 3 bases, with 14 bases between them. The CDR3 sequence is 15 residues long. Germline V gives CDR1 SGHNT, CDR2 YYREEE (reference sequence). The CDR3 is CASSFGGASKETQYF. DNA for the CDR3: TGTGCCAGCAGCTTCGGAGGCGCGTCAAAAGAGACCCAGTACTTC. The entire variable domain, with the rest obtained from reference TRBV5-4 and TRBJ2-5, is as follows: ETGVTQSPTHLIKTRGQQVTLRCSSQSGHNTVSWYQQALGQGPQFIFQYYREEENGRGNFPPRFSGLQFPNYSSELNVNALELDDSALYLCASSFGGASKETQYFGPGTRLLVL.

Concerning this clone itself: Germline is not matched at one junction end, which may reflect a read error. The V and J genes are TRBV9 and TRBJ1-1; D not resolved. The CDR3 is 9 residues long. Germline assignment: CDR1 SGDLS and CDR2 YYNGEE. CDR3 amino acids: CASSVGQAF. The CDR3 bases are TGTGCCAGCAGCGTAGGGCAGGCCTTT.

There are a few counts of this clone. The chain has TRBV14 and TRBJ1-2; D is perhaps TRBD1 (6 bases). The germline V gene has CDR1 SGHDN and CDR2 FVKESK. The length of the CDR3 is 15 residues. Trimming removed 1 base from V and 2 bases from J, with 11 bases in between. CDR3 bases: TGTGCCAGCAGCCAAGTGATCGGACAGAACTATGGCTACACCTTC. Its protein product is CASSQVIGQNYGYTF.

This chain links TRBV6-5 with TRBJ2-1; D is perhaps TRBD2 (7 bases). This CDR3 has 14 residues. The V end was cut by 7 bases, the J end by 4 bases, with 14 bases between. Germline assignment: CDR1 MNHEY and CDR2 SVGAGI. The CDR3: CASTPRGAYNEQFF. DNA for the CDR3: TGTGCCAGCACTCCCCGGGGGGCGTACAATGAGCAGTTCTTC.

The chain has TRBV9 and TRBJ1-2, with D unresolved. With 1 base removed from V and 3 bases from J, the gap between germline ends came to 4 bases. Germline lookup yields CDR1 SGDLS and CDR2 YYNGEE. The CDR3 consists of 12 residues. CDR3 in DNA: TGTGCCAGCAGCGTATCCGACTATGGCTACACCTTC. This gives the protein CASSVSDYGYTF.

V gene TRBV25-1 combines with J gene TRBJ1-1; TRBD1 is a possible D gene (6 bases). The CDR3 is 17 amino acids. The V end was cut by 5 bases, the J end by 3 bases, with 22 bases between. The germline V gene has CDR1 MGHDK and CDR2 SYGVNS. CDR3 nucleotides: TGTGCCAGCAGTAAGCCGGGAGACAGGAGTCCCCACACTGAAGCTTTCTTT. It translates to CASSKPGDRSPHTEAFF.

This clone was seen only a few times. The chain is built from TRBV18 and TRBJ1-3, with D hard to call. V lost 2 bases, J lost 0 bases, and 14 bases lay in between. CDR3 length: 17 amino acids. Germline V gene data show CDR1 as KGHSH and CDR2 as LQKENI. The CDR3 sequence is CASSPARPGSSGNTIYF. Here the CDR3 DNA reads TGTGCCAGCTCACCAGCGAGACCGGGGAGCTCTGGAAACACCATATATTTT.

This clone was counted between two and nine times. The rearrangement links TRBV9 to TRBJ2-7; D may be TRBD1 (6 bases). Germline values: CDR1 SGDLS, CDR2 YYNGEE. This CDR3 comprises 15 residues. The germline V and J ends were trimmed by 0 bases and 1 base, with 11 bases remaining between them. In DNA form, the CDR3 reads TGTGCCAGCAGCGTAGGGACAGTCAATTCCTACGAGCAGTACTTC. Translation gives CASSVGTVNSYEQYF.

This clone was found a few times. The CDR3 region is CASSKALPLSYNEQFF. In nucleotides, the CDR3 is TGTGCCAGCAGCAAAGCGCTACCACTCTCCTACAATGAGCAGTTCTTC. The V gene is TRBV21-1, the J gene TRBJ2-1; the table calls TRBD2, which could not be checked here. TRBV21-1 is noted as a pseudogene. CDR3 length: 16 residues.

The J gene is TRBJ2-1, the V gene TRBV5-6; 9 bases are shared with TRBD2. This CDR3 region has 16 residues. Germline lookup yields CDR1 SGHDT and CDR2 YYEEEE. The V gene end was trimmed by 4 bases and the J gene end by 3 bases; junction bases not matched to a gene: 8. CDR3 loop: CASSTIEREVYNEQFF. CDR3 nucleotides: TGTGCCAGCAGCACGATAGAGCGGGAGGTCTACAATGAGCAGTTCTTC.

This clone was seen only once. The chain employs TRBV4-2 and TRBJ2-2; the match to TRBD2 covers 12 bases. The germline V gene encodes CDR1 LGHNA and CDR2 YNFKEQ. The CDR3 totals 17 residues. J lost 1 base, V lost 2 bases, and 2 bases had no gene match. Here the CDR3 DNA reads TGTGCCAGCAGCCAACAGACTAGCGGGGGGAACACCGGGGAGCTGTTTTTT. Translated: CASSQQTSGGNTGELFF.

The V gene is TRBV28, the J gene TRBJ2-5; TRBD1 might be the D (6 bases). Trimming took off 5 bases at V and 5 bases at J, with 12 bases between the two ends. Germline lookup yields CDR1 MDHEN and CDR2 SYDVKM. This CDR3 contains 13 residues. The CDR3, as DNA: TGTGCCAGCAGTCAAACAGGGCGGGAGACCCAGTACTTC. It translates to CASSQTGRETQYF.

This clone was seen a few times. The chain uses TRBV9 and TRBJ1-1, with D possibly matching TRBD1 (6 bases). There are 15 residues in the CDR3. CDR1 and CDR2 (germline): SGDLS, YYNGEE. V was clipped by 2 bases and J by 1 base, with 12 bases between them. CDR3: CASSVGQPKNTEAFF. For the CDR3, the DNA is TGTGCCAGCAGCGTGGGACAACCTAAGAACACTGAAGCTTTCTTT.

This clone was observed a few times. The CDR3 nucleotides read TGCAGCGTTGAGCTAGGCAACTCTGGAAACACCATATATTTT. This translates into CSVELGNSGNTIYF. This chain connects TRBV29-1 to TRBJ1-3; D remains ambiguous. V was clipped by 3 bases and J by 0 bases, with 9 bases between them. This CDR3 contains 14 residues. Germline V gives CDR1 SQVTM, CDR2 ANQGSEA. Looking up the rest from reference TRBV29-1 and TRBJ1-3 gives the full variable domain: SAVISQKPSRDICQRGTSLTIQCQVDSQVTMMFWYRQQPGQSLTLIATANQGSEATYESGFVIDKFPISRPNLTFSTLTVSNMSPEDSSIYLCSVELGNSGNTIYFGEGSWLTVV.

The V and J genes are TRBV9 and TRBJ1-2; no reliable D call. V dropped 2 bases and J dropped 8 bases, with 13 bases sitting between them. Looked up from germline, CDR1 is SGDLS and CDR2 is YYNGEE. The CDR3 totals 13 residues. The CDR3 nucleotides read TGTGCCAGCAGCGTCCCATTGGTTGGGGGCTACACCTTC. Its protein is CASSVPLVGGYTF.

In this sample, this clone turned up a few times. The rearrangement joins TRBV7-9 to TRBJ2-1; TRBD2 agrees at 9 bases. The CDR3 is 16 residues long. After removal of 3 bases from V and 5 bases from J, the junction contained 8 bases not matched to a gene. The germline V gene has CDR1 SEHNR and CDR2 FQNEAQ (reference sequence). The CDR3 DNA is TGTGCCAGCAGCTTTATAGGTCTAGCGGGGAACAATGAGCAGTTCTTC. It specifies CASSFIGLAGNNEQFF.

This clone was counted between two and nine times. The genes are TRBV5-5 and TRBJ2-5; 10 bases map to TRBD1. Per the germline V gene, CDR1 is SGHKS and CDR2 is YYEKEE (reference sequence). CDR3 length: 15 amino acids. V was pared by 2 bases and J by 4 bases, with 5 bases of the junction left unmatched. The CDR3 loop is CASSLGGQGRETQYF. The CDR3 nucleotides read TGTGCCAGCAGCTTAGGGGGACAGGGGAGAGAGACCCAGTACTTC.

In this sample, this clone turned up a few times. Here the CDR3 reads CASSFSGTGWHEQYF. For the CDR3, the DNA is TGTGCCAGCAGTTTTTCCGGGACAGGTTGGCACGAGCAGTACTTC. The chain combines TRBV28 with TRBJ2-7; TRBD1 matches at 8 bases. V shed 3 bases and J 5 bases; nucleotides not matched to a gene: 9. The V gene's germline CDR1 is MDHEN and CDR2 SYDVKM. The CDR3 is 15 amino acids. The full variable domain, in which reference TRBV28 and TRBJ2-7 provide the parts outside the CDR3, is DVKVTQSSRYLVKRTGEKVFLECVQDMDHENMFWYRQDPGLGLRLIYFSYDVKMKEKGDIPEGYSVSREKKERFSLILESASTNQTSMYLCASSFSGTGWHEQYFGPGTRLTVT.

This clone was detected only a few times. The rearrangement uses TRBV6-5 and TRBJ2-5; 9 positions match TRBD1. Germline assignment: CDR1 MNHEY and CDR2 SVGAGI. This CDR3 is 15 amino acids long. The junction had 11 bases not matched to a gene; V was cut back by 7 bases and J by 5 bases. In nucleotides, the CDR3 is TGTGCCAGCACCTTACAGGGGGCGTCTTTCGAGACCCAGTACTTC. Its protein product is CASTLQGASFETQYF.

In nucleotides, the CDR3 is TGTGCCAGCAGCTCTACCGGGTGGTGGGCAGATACGCAGTATTTT. Translation: CASSSTGWWADTQYF. V gene TRBV7-3 combines with J gene TRBJ2-3; D unclear. The CDR3 runs 15 residues. From germline, CDR1 is SGHTA and CDR2 FQGTGA. V lost 4 bases, J lost 4 bases, and 15 bases lay in between.